The 8 T cell receptor beta chains below all came from one sample that was sequenced in a study of blood T cells in healthy people across ages. The second PCR ran roughly 7 to 12 cycles with a sample-barcoded 5' primer and J-beta primers. TCRdb fed the 5' RACE reads into MiXCR, producing one record per CDR3 protein. This table holds hundreds of thousands of distinct CDR3 sequences, 20% to 30% found once. This sample also appeared in a second study, on T cells of mothers and their children.

Specimen: blood. Receptor source: a boy younger than 18 in good health.

This clonotype was seen only a few times. The chain carries TRBV27 and TRBJ1-5, with D hard to call. Germline V gene sequence: CDR1 MNHEY, CDR2 SMNVEV (reference sequence). V was trimmed by 9 bases and J by 0 bases, leaving 18 bases between them. CDR3 length: 16 amino acids. For the CDR3, the DNA is TGTGCCAGTTCACCGGGCCGATTTTATAGCAATCAGCCCCAGCATTTT. Translating it yields CASSPGRFYSNQPQHF.

This clonotype was counted between two and nine times. The genes are TRBV6-5 and TRBJ2-5; 10 bases match TRBD2. Trimming took 0 bases from V and 6 from J; bases not matched to a gene: 4. The CDR3 has 15 residues. CDR1 MNHEY and CDR2 SVGAGI come from the germline V gene. The CDR3 loop reads CASSYSSGGQKTQYF. In DNA form, the CDR3 reads TGTGCCAGCAGTTACTCTAGCGGGGGGCAAAAGACCCAGTACTTC.

The V and J genes are TRBV4-1 and TRBJ1-4; D not resolved. The CDR3 contains 12 residues. V lost 5 bases and J lost 8, with 9 bases in between. Per the germline V gene, CDR1 is MGHRA and CDR2 is YSYEKL. The CDR3 reads CASSARSEKLFF. CDR3 bases: TGCGCCAGCAGCGCCCGCAGCGAAAAACTGTTTTTT.

The J gene is TRBJ2-5, the V gene TRBV2, with D possibly matching TRBD1 (6 bases). This CDR3 spans 15 amino acids. CDR1 SNHLY and CDR2 FYNNEI come from the germline V gene. V gave up 5 bases and J gave up 6 bases, with 19 bases separating them. The CDR3 coding sequence is TGTGCCAGCAGTTTTGAAGCCGGGACATGGAAGACCCAGTACTTC. It yields the protein CASSFEAGTWKTQYF.

The chain joins TRBV6-5 to TRBJ2-4; 13 nucleotides match TRBD2. After removal of 7 bases from V and 5 bases from J, the junction contained 5 bases not matched to a gene. Germline CDR1 is MNHEY and CDR2 is SVGAGI. The CDR3 contains 15 residues. DNA of the CDR3: TGTGCCAGCAAACTAGCGGGGGGGCGGCAAAACATTCAGTACTTC. The encoded protein is CASKLAGGRQNIQYF.

This chain uses TRBV5-1 with TRBJ2-2; the D gene is possibly TRBD2 (6 bases). V was pared by 0 bases and J by 7 bases, with 10 bases between. The CDR3 is made up of 14 amino acids. Germline V lookup: CDR1 SGHRS, CDR2 YFSETQ. CDR3 loop: CASSLASEGGELFF. For the CDR3, the DNA is TGCGCCAGCAGCTTGGCTAGCGAGGGCGGGGAGCTGTTTTTT.

The V gene is TRBV9, the J gene TRBJ1-2; a possible D gene is TRBD1 (5 bases). Germline CDR1 reads SGDLS; CDR2 reads YYNGEE. V dropped 4 bases and J dropped 9 bases, with 16 bases sitting between them. The CDR3 runs to 13 residues. The CDR3 region is CASSKTEGKSYTF. The CDR3 DNA is TGTGCCAGCAGCAAGACAGAGGGGAAAAGCTACACCTTC.

The chain recombines TRBV3-1 with TRBJ2-7; tentatively, D is TRBD2 (6 bases). This CDR3 is 12 amino acids long. Deletions cut 4 bases from V and 7 bases from J, with 11 bases between. Germline CDR1 LGHDT, CDR2 YNNKEL (reference sequence). The CDR3 DNA sequence: TGTGCCAGCAGCCTCGCGGAGGGGGAGCAGTACTTC. It translates to CASSLAEGEQYF.